A single sample gave rise to the 10 T cell receptor beta chains below, sequenced in a study of blood T cell repertoires in COVID-19 (dated by TCRdb to about 2020). The library was generated by the immunoSEQ multiplex PCR assay. TCRdb obtained this table from immuneACCESS and retained in-frame rearrangements with V and J assigned. These tables miss some clones; where compared with another copy, unresolved V genes account for less than half of the shortfall, and the remainder is unexplained. This sample has a few hundred thousand clones in its table, and 80% to 90% of those were observed once. Roughly a tenth of the sample is in the top ten clones. Sequencing used PBMCs or T cells enriched from blood (not recorded which). Receptor source: a woman aged 18-29 years who had recovered from COVID-19.

The chain joins TRBV9 to TRBJ2-3; TRBD1 agrees at 9 bases. The CDR3 runs to 18 residues. V gave up 0 bases and J gave up 4 bases; unmatched junction bases: 12. Germline V gene data show CDR1 as SGDLS and CDR2 as YYNGEE. The CDR3 sequence is CASSVAGQGSGIADTQYF. The CDR3 DNA sequence: TGTGCCAGCAGCGTAGCGGGACAGGGTAGTGGGATCGCAGATACGCAGTATTTT. Based on the CDR3 plus reference TRBV9 and TRBJ2-3, the full variable domain is DSGVTQTPKHLITATGQRVTLRCSPRSGDLSVYWYQQSLDQGLQFLIQYYNGEERAKGNILERFSAQQFPDLHSELNLSSLELGDSALYFCASSVAGQGSGIADTQYFGPGTRLTVL.

This clone was detected once. The genes are TRBV18 and TRBJ2-1, with 8 nucleotides matching TRBD2. The CDR3 consists of 15 residues. The junction had 7 bases not matched to a gene; V was cut back by 4 bases and J by 5 bases. Germline V gene data show CDR1 as KGHSH and CDR2 as LQKENI. DNA of the CDR3: TGTGCCAGCTCACTAGTAGCGGGACTTAACAATGAGCAGTTCTTC. Its translation: CASSLVAGLNNEQFF.

The chain links TRBV20-1 to TRBJ1-2; no definite D call. Trimming removed 3 bases from V and 7 bases from J, with 9 bases in between. The V gene's germline CDR1 is DFQATT and CDR2 SNEGSKA (reference sequence). The CDR3 consists of 11 residues. The CDR3 region is CSARKGAGYTF. CDR3 bases: TGCAGTGCTAGGAAGGGAGCTGGCTACACCTTC.

The V and J genes are TRBV10-3 and TRBJ1-2; 7 nucleotides line up with TRBD1. This CDR3 spans 15 amino acids. With V trimmed by 6 bases and J by 3 bases, 10 bases remained unmatched. Germline V gene lookup returns CDR1 ENHRY and CDR2 SYGVKD. The chain's CDR3 is CAISDWDSSDYGYTF. DNA for the CDR3: TGTGCCATCAGCGACTGGGACAGTTCTGACTATGGCTACACCTTC.

The V gene is TRBV7-9, the J gene TRBJ1-1; D gene uncertain. In germline, CDR1 is SEHNR, CDR2 FQNEAQ (reference sequence). The CDR3 runs to 14 residues. The V end was cut by 7 bases, the J end by 1 base, with 13 bases between. As DNA, the CDR3 is TGTGCCAGCATCTCGGGTTCAGAGAACACTGAAGCTTTCTTT. This gives the protein CASISGSENTEAFF.

The J gene is TRBJ2-7, the V gene TRBV9; a weak D match, TRBD2 (5 bases). Germline V gives CDR1 SGDLS, CDR2 YYNGEE. The V and J ends lost 3 bases and 2 bases respectively, with 12 bases between them. The CDR3 loop spans 14 amino acids. In DNA, the CDR3 is TGTGCCAGCAGCGCCAGCGGTACCCCCTACGAGCAGTACTTC. This encodes CASSASGTPYEQYF.

The rearrangement uses TRBV10-3 and TRBJ1-1, with D possibly TRBD1 on 5 matching bases. The CDR3 has 15 residues. The germline CDR1 and CDR2 sequences are ENHRY and SYGVKD. Trimming took 3 bases from V and 2 from J, leaving 13 bases between them. The CDR3 protein is CAISDGTGINTEAFF. CDR3 nucleotide sequence: TGTGCCATCAGTGACGGAACAGGTATAAACACTGAAGCTTTCTTT.

The chain joins TRBV9 to TRBJ2-3; a possible D gene is TRBD2 (5 bases). Trimming pared 3 bases from V and 1 base from J, leaving 21 bases between. Germline V gives CDR1 SGDLS, CDR2 YYNGEE. This CDR3 contains 18 residues. CDR3 sequence reads: CASSDPPGRAERTDTQYF. The CDR3 DNA follows: TGTGCCAGCAGCGACCCCCCGGGTAGAGCGGAACGCACAGATACGCAGTATTTT.

This chain joins TRBV4-1 and TRBJ1-5; no clear D. Germline V lookup: CDR1 MGHRA, CDR2 YSYEKL. The V and J ends lost 8 bases and 3 bases respectively, with 11 bases between them. CDR3 length equals 13 residues. In nucleotides, the CDR3 is TGCGCCAGCGGTGGGCAGATCAATCAGCCCCAGCATTTT. It yields the protein CASGGQINQPQHF.

The genes are TRBV28 and TRBJ1-1; D perhaps matches TRBD1 (6 bases). V lost 2 bases and J lost 4, with 14 bases in between. This CDR3 region has 15 residues. Germline CDR1 reads MDHEN; CDR2 reads SYDVKM. The CDR3 region has the DNA TGTGCCAGCAGTTTAGGCTGGGGGCCGGGCACTGAAGCTTTCTTT. Its protein is CASSLGWGPGTEAFF.